The 6 T cell receptor beta chains reported below all come from one sample, sequenced in a study of long-term antiretroviral therapy in people with HIV (dated by TCRdb to between 2020 and 2023). The immunoSEQ hsTCRB v3.0 assay was used at survey level resolution for TRB variable region sequencing. TCRdb's version of the immuneACCESS table is confined to in-frame rearrangements and falls short of the full clone set. An unresolved V gene accounts for under half of the shortfall where checked; the remainder is of unknown origin. For this sample there are around 25,000 clones; around 88% appear just once. Jointly, the top ten make up under 6% of the sample. The source material was unsorted PBMCs, sampled 3 years after starting antiretroviral therapy. These receptors all stem from a man in his late teens or twenties with HIV.

The rearrangement links TRBV5-1 to TRBJ2-1, with TRBD2 matching 9 bases. Trimming cost V 2 bases and J 8 bases; bases outside gene matches: 8. CDR3 length: 15 amino acids. CDR1 is SGHRS and CDR2 is YFSETQ in the germline V gene. The CDR3 nucleotides read TGCGCCAGCAGCTTTTCTAGCGGGGCTGGCGATGAGCAGTTCTTC. This sequence encodes CASSFSSGAGDEQFF.

The chain uses TRBV6-5 and TRBJ2-3; D gene uncertain. The CDR3 length is 12 residues. Per the germline V gene, CDR1 is MNHEY and CDR2 is SVGAGI. V gave up 1 base and J gave up 5 bases, with 4 bases separating them. This chain's CDR3 is CASSYYGDTQYF. For the CDR3, the DNA is TGTGCCAGCAGTTACTACGGAGATACGCAGTATTTT.

This sequence joins TRBV13 and TRBJ2-6; TRBD2 matches 14 bases. V shed 3 bases and J 2 bases; nucleotides not matched to a gene: 0. Looked up from germline, CDR1 is PRHDT and CDR2 is FYEKMQ (reference sequence). The CDR3 totals 17 residues. DNA of the CDR3: TGTGCCAGCAGCTTGGGACTAGCGGGGGCTGGGGCCAACGTCCTGACTTTC. Protein product: CASSLGLAGAGANVLTF.

The V call is TRBV15, the J call TRBJ1-1, with TRBD1 matching 8 bases. Germline lookup yields CDR1 LNHNV and CDR2 YYDKDF (reference sequence). This CDR3 contains 18 residues. V lost 1 base to trimming and J lost 2 bases; unmatched junction nucleotides: 12. Here the CDR3 reads CATSRGTDRGEGNTEAFF. DNA for the CDR3: TGTGCCACCAGCAGAGGTACCGACAGGGGTGAAGGTAACACTGAAGCTTTCTTT.

This chain links TRBV27 with TRBJ2-7; TRBD1 or TRBD2 may be the D gene (5 bases each). Trimming shortened V by 0 bases and J by 2 bases, and 11 bases separated the two germline ends. CDR3 length equals 15 residues. CDR1 is MNHEY and CDR2 is SMNVEV in the germline V gene (reference sequence). CDR3 DNA sequence: TGTGCCAGCAGTTTATCGACGGGGCCCACCTACGAGCAGTACTTC. Translating gives CASSLSTGPTYEQYF.

This sequence joins TRBV28 and TRBJ1-1; TRBD1 might be the D (6 bases). The CDR3 consists of 14 residues. Germline V CDR1 and CDR2: MDHEN, SYDVKM. The germline V and J ends were trimmed by 5 bases and 3 bases, with 13 bases remaining between them. This CDR3 is CASSERQDHTEAFF. CDR3 in DNA: TGTGCCAGCAGTGAAAGACAGGACCACACTGAAGCTTTCTTT.